What follows is one T cell receptor (beta chain) and its context. The target antigen is unknown. The junction does not match germline at one end; this may be a read error. The sample originates from a study of post-analysis software for immune sequencing data. Turning to the study itself: In terms of disease course, relapsing-remitting, secondary progressive and progressive-relapsing multiple sclerosis were included. Overall study results and limits: Multiple sclerosis patients had significantly lower normalized Chao1 diversity than controls. With TRBV5-6, TRBV5-1 and TRBV20-1 included, about five TRBV segments were more frequent in patients than in controls. Samples from a shared batch, those prepared together, strongly co-clustered by F measure.

This CDR3 spans 14 amino acids. Germline values: CDR1 MNHEY, CDR2 SVGAGI. Every TCR beta cDNA library bore unique molecular identifiers. From around 1 to 9.1 million T cells, roughly 530,000 cDNA molecules were obtained. TCRdb re-derived calls from the PCR reads in MiXCR, one entry per CDR3 protein. The sample includes 350,000 to 500,000 distinct CDR3 sequences, approximately 38% of them seen just once. The source is a girl aged 2 to 10 with multiple sclerosis. This chain uses TRBV6-5 with TRBJ2-2; TRBD1 matches at 7 bases. The sample was blood. The CDR3 spells CAGRSPDRAGELFF. For the CDR3, the DNA is TGTGCCGGCAGATCTCCAGACAGGGCCGGGGAGCTGTTTTTT.